This is a list of T cell receptor beta chains from one sample in a study of shared clonotypes between healthy human individuals. Profiling relied on immunoSEQ multiplex PCR, and the TCRdb table lists in-frame clones only, not all of them. The table lists about 2 million clones, less than 95% of them singletons. Sequenced material: naive CD8+ T cells sorted from blood. These TCRs come from a man aged 18-30 years in good health. The CDR3 runs from the conserved cysteine through the conserved F or W. A D gene is named only where the DNA matches it firmly. Size is stated for part of the rows, as once, few or many counts, or as a class when the clone is expanded.

clone_size j_call v_call d_call cdr3_aa cdr3_nt
NA TRBJ1-4 TRBV4-1 NA CASSQDRTNPGEKLFF TGCGCCAGCAGCCAAGATAGGACAAACCCAGGTGAAAAACTGTTTTTT
NA TRBJ2-1 TRBV11-2 TRBD2 CASSPGTRQFF TGTGCCAGCAGCCCGGGGACTAGGCAGTTCTTC
once TRBJ2-2 TRBV5-4 TRBD1 CASSLGDRADTGELFF TGTGCCAGCAGCCTTGGGGACAGGGCAGATACCGGGGAGCTGTTTTTT
NA TRBJ2-7 TRBV9 NA CASSVGGDSYEQYF TGTGCCAGCAGCGTAGGAGGGGACTCCTACGAGCAGTACTTC
NA TRBJ2-7 TRBV6-5 NA CATTLLYEQYF TGTGCCACTACGCTTCTCTACGAGCAGTACTTC
few TRBJ1-5 TRBV19 NA CASVSFADGNQPQHF TGTGCCAGTGTTTCATTCGCGGATGGCAATCAGCCCCAGCATTTT
few TRBJ1-1 TRBV25-1 NA CASRFNTEAFF TGTGCCAGCAGGTTTAACACTGAAGCTTTCTTT
NA TRBJ2-2 TRBV25-1 TRBD2 CASNGGTYTGELFF TGTGCCAGCAACGGGGGGACGTACACCGGGGAGCTGTTTTTT
NA TRBJ1-6 TRBV25-1 NA CASSDPSTGTLNVSPLHF TGTGCCAGCAGTGATCCCTCAACCGGGACACTCAATGTGTCACCCCTCCACTTT
NA TRBJ2-3 TRBV2 TRBD2 CASRGTGLADTDTQYF TGTGCCAGCAGGGGAACGGGACTAGCGGACACAGATACGCAGTATTTT
NA TRBJ1-5 TRBV9 NA CASSVWGDPNQPQHF TGTGCCAGCAGCGTTTGGGGGGACCCCAATCAGCCCCAGCATTTT
NA TRBJ1-6 TRBV28 NA CASRLTGVGSPLHF TGTGCCAGCAGACTAACGGGGGTCGGGTCACCCCTCCACTTT
once TRBJ2-7 TRBV29-1 NA CSVERDNSYEQYF TGCAGCGTTGAGCGGGACAACTCCTACGAGCAGTACTTC
NA TRBJ1-5 TRBV27 TRBD1 CASSQTGASNQPQHF TGTGCCAGCAGTCAGACAGGGGCAAGCAATCAGCCCCAGCATTTT
once TRBJ2-1 TRBV7-9 NA CASSLRQGSYNEQFF TGTGCCAGCAGCTTAAGGCAGGGGTCCTACAATGAGCAGTTCTTC
NA TRBJ2-5 TRBV2 TRBD1 CASRTRTGDQETQYF TGTGCCAGCAGGACTCGGACAGGGGATCAAGAGACCCAGTACTTC
NA TRBJ2-7 TRBV18 NA CASSPTDSYEQYF TGTGCCAGCTCCCCAACGGACTCCTACGAGCAGTACTTC
NA TRBJ2-7 TRBV6-5 NA CASSYGSRGEQYF TGTGCCAGCAGTTACGGGTCCCGGGGCGAGCAGTACTTC
NA TRBJ2-1 TRBV15 TRBD2 CATSGPPGLEYNEQFF TGTGCCACCAGCGGACCCCCGGGACTAGAGTACAATGAGCAGTTCTTC
NA TRBJ2-7 TRBV5-4 NA CASSLEGGDPYEQYF TGTGCCAGCAGCTTGGAAGGGGGGGATCCCTACGAGCAGTACTTC
NA TRBJ2-7 TRBV9 TRBD1 CASSVTGASYEQYF TGTGCCAGCAGCGTGACAGGGGCCTCCTACGAGCAGTACTTC
once TRBJ1-4 TRBV4-3 NA CASSQDWRATNEKLFF TGCGCCAGCAGCCAAGATTGGAGAGCAACTAATGAAAAACTGTTTTTT
NA TRBJ2-7 TRBV9 TRBD2 CASSTGTSGYEQYF TGTGCCAGCAGTACGGGGACTAGCGGATACGAGCAGTACTTC
NA TRBJ2-7 TRBV7-6 TRBD1 CASSFRDRGYEQYF TGTGCCAGCAGCTTCCGGGACAGAGGGTACGAGCAGTACTTC
NA TRBJ2-7 TRBV7-9 NA CASSPGASYEQYF TGTGCCAGCAGTCCCGGGGCGTCGTACGAGCAGTACTTC
NA TRBJ2-7 TRBV5-1 TRBD1 CASSQRGQGEVEQYF TGCGCCAGCAGCCAACGGGGACAGGGGGAAGTAGAGCAGTACTTC
NA TRBJ2-7 TRBV7-9 TRBD1 CASSLFVGQGAPYEQYF TGTGCCAGCAGCTTATTCGTAGGACAGGGGGCCCCCTACGAGCAGTACTTC
NA TRBJ1-2 TRBV6-1 NA CASSELGTGYGYTF TGTGCCAGCAGTGAACTGGGCACCGGCTATGGCTACACCTTC
NA TRBJ1-2 TRBV21-1 NA CASSKVGTGVGYTF TGTGCCAGCAGCAAAGTGGGGACAGGGGTGGGCTACACCTTC
NA TRBJ2-7 TRBV15 TRBD1 CATSGTVHYEQYF TGTGCCACCAGCGGGACAGTCCACTACGAGCAGTACTTC
NA TRBJ2-2 TRBV2 NA CASNPGLGELFF TGTGCCAGCAATCCGGGGCTGGGGGAGCTGTTTTTT
NA TRBJ2-1 TRBV14 TRBD1 CASSPRDRRGDEQFF TGTGCCAGCAGTCCACGGGACAGGCGAGGCGATGAGCAGTTCTTC
NA TRBJ2-1 TRBV19 NA CASSTPTSSYNEQFF TGTGCCAGTAGTACCCCGACTAGCTCCTACAATGAGCAGTTCTTC